These 21 T cell receptor beta chains came from one sample sequenced in a study of cytomegalovirus exposure and HLA in healthy donors. With 60 Vbeta and 13 Jbeta primers, the PCR was carried out. Produced via immunoSEQ multiplex PCR; TCRdb's table is partial and in-frame only. The sample has some 130,000 clones; approximately 87% are singletons. The sample taken for sequencing was PBMCs. All receptors come from a woman aged 30 to 39 in good health and CMV-seronegative.

The chain combines TRBV7-2 with TRBJ2-7; TRBD2 aligns across 8 bases. V lost 5 bases and J lost 3; bases outside the gene matches: 9. CDR1 is SGHTA, CDR2 FQGNSA, per germline. The CDR3 contains 15 residues. CDR3 loop: CASSPRGGLGYEQYF. In DNA form, the CDR3 reads TGTGCCAGCAGCCCACGGGGGGGGCTCGGCTACGAGCAGTACTTC.

This chain links TRBV6-8 with TRBJ2-6; 8 bases are shared with TRBD1. The CDR3 has 19 amino acids. Germline V gives CDR1 MNHGY, CDR2 SAAAGT. The J segment lost 0 bases and the V segment lost 7 bases, leaving 14 bases of the junction unmatched. As DNA, the CDR3 is TGTGCCAGCACTGGGACAGGCAGGCGGGTGCCCTCTGGGGCCAACGTCCTGACTTTC. As protein: CASTGTGRRVPSGANVLTF.

This rearrangement joins TRBV13 to TRBJ2-1; 11 bases line up with TRBD2. Trimming at V came to 5 bases and at J to 7 bases, leaving 16 bases not matched to a gene. There are 18 residues in the CDR3. CDR1 PRHDT and CDR2 FYEKMQ come from the germline V gene (reference sequence). The CDR3 reads CASSPSYPLAGGGNEQFF. In DNA form, the CDR3 reads TGTGCCAGCAGCCCATCCTATCCTCTAGCGGGAGGAGGTAATGAGCAGTTCTTC. The whole variable domain, remainder taken from reference TRBV13 and TRBJ2-1, is AAGVIQSPRHLIKEKRETATLKCYPIPRHDTVYWYQQGPGQDPQFLISFYEKMQSDKGSIPDRFSAQQFSDYHSELNMSSLELGDSALYFCASSPSYPLAGGGNEQFFGPGTRLTVL.

V usage is TRBV10-3 and J usage is TRBJ2-5; 7 bases fit TRBD1. The DNA end lines up better with TRBJ2-7; the J call may be wrong. Germline assignment: CDR1 ENHRY and CDR2 SYGVKD. CDR3 length: 13 amino acids. CDR3 amino acids: CAIGRDRTYEQYF. CDR3 coding DNA: TGTGCCATCGGCCGGGACAGAACCTACGAGCAGTACTTC.

The chain links TRBV9 to TRBJ2-3, with TRBD2 identical over 7 bases. The CDR3 consists of 17 residues. CDR1 and CDR2 (germline): SGDLS, YYNGEE. V lost 0 bases to trimming and J lost 3 bases; unmatched junction nucleotides: 10. CDR3 sequence (DNA): TGTGCCAGCAGCGTAGGATTGAGGAGCGGGGTAACAGATACGCAGTATTTT. Protein sequence: CASSVGLRSGVTDTQYF.

The chain uses TRBV7-6 and TRBJ1-1; the D gene is possibly TRBD1 (6 bases). From germline, CDR1 is SGHVS and CDR2 FNYEAQ. This CDR3 contains 16 residues. V was pared by 4 bases and J by 1 base, with 16 bases between. The CDR3 is CASSSGLAGENTEAFF. The CDR3 coding sequence is TGTGCCAGCAGCTCCGGACTAGCAGGGGAGAACACTGAAGCTTTCTTT.

V usage is TRBV5-1 and J usage is TRBJ2-7; TRBD1 matches 12 bases. Germline assignment: CDR1 SGHRS and CDR2 YFSETQ. The trim removed 4 bases at V and 5 bases at J, leaving 10 bases unmatched. CDR3 length: 16 residues. DNA of the CDR3: TGCGCCAGCAGCCTTGGGACAGGGGGCGCGGAGGACGAGCAGTACTTC. It codes for CASSLGTGGAEDEQYF.

The gene calls are TRBV7-6 and TRBJ2-5; 11 nucleotides line up with TRBD1. CDR3 length equals 20 residues. CDR1 and CDR2 (germline): SGHVS, FNYEAQ. Unmatched junction bases numbered 19, after V lost 2 bases and J lost 5 bases. The CDR3 nucleotides read TGTGCCAGCAGCTTACGGGGGGGACAGGGGGTAAGGGTCAGTAAGGAGACCCAGTACTTC. This encodes CASSLRGGQGVRVSKETQYF.

The chain has TRBV28 and TRBJ2-7; 9 bases agree with TRBD2. CDR3 length equals 14 residues. Trimming removed 5 bases from V and 2 bases from J; junction bases left unmatched: 4. The germline gives CDR1 MDHEN, CDR2 SYDVKM. CDR3 nucleotide sequence: TGTGCCAGCAGTCTAGCGGGACAGCCCTACGAGCAGTACTTC. It is translated as CASSLAGQPYEQYF.

In DNA, the CDR3 is TGTGCTAGTGGTTTGAAAGGGGACAGCTCGAGGGAGAACGAGCAGTACTTC. This gives the protein CASGLKGDSSRENEQYF. The chain has TRBV12-5 and TRBJ2-7; TRBD1 matches at 7 bases. This CDR3 spans 17 amino acids. The junction had 15 bases not matched to a gene; V was cut back by 2 bases and J by 5 bases. The germline V gene has CDR1 LGHNT and CDR2 FRNRAP.

The CDR3 DNA follows: TGTGCCAGCAGTTACGGAGCGGGAGCTATCGAGACCCAGTACTTC. Its protein product is CASSYGAGAIETQYF. This chain uses TRBV6-5 with TRBJ2-5; 8 bases align to TRBD2. V trimming: 2 bases; J trimming: 5 bases; junction bases outside the gene matches: 7. In germline, CDR1 is MNHEY, CDR2 SVGAGI. CDR3 size: 15 residues.

The chain is built from TRBV18 and TRBJ2-2; 12 nucleotides line up with TRBD1. This CDR3 spans 17 amino acids. Germline trimming cut 3 bases from V and 3 bases from J; bases unmatched to any gene: 5. Germline V CDR1 and CDR2: KGHSH, LQKENI. DNA of the CDR3: TGTGCCAGCTCACCGCCCGGGACAGGGGGCCACACCGGGGAGCTGTTTTTT. Protein product: CASSPPGTGGHTGELFF.

The chain uses TRBV28 and TRBJ1-2, with 8 positions matching TRBD1. Germline CDR1 reads MDHEN; CDR2 reads SYDVKM. This CDR3 region has 11 residues. Trimming at V came to 8 bases and at J to 4 bases, leaving 0 bases not matched to a gene. Here the CDR3 reads CASDRGYGYTF. The CDR3 region has the DNA TGTGCCAGCGACAGGGGCTATGGCTACACCTTC.

The gene calls are TRBV27 and TRBJ2-7, with 7 bases aligning to TRBD2. The germline CDR1 and CDR2 sequences are MNHEY and SMNVEV (reference sequence). Trimming cost V 3 bases and J 4 bases; bases outside gene matches: 12. This CDR3 comprises 16 residues. CDR3 sequence: CASSFFVAGAKYEQYF. CDR3 sequence (DNA): TGTGCCAGCAGTTTCTTCGTGGCGGGAGCAAAGTACGAGCAGTACTTC.

The chain carries TRBV5-6 and TRBJ2-7, with 9 bases lining up with TRBD1. The CDR3 loop spans 15 amino acids. The germline V gene encodes CDR1 SGHDT and CDR2 YYEEEE. V gave up 5 bases and J gave up 4 bases; unmatched junction bases: 10. The CDR3 DNA follows: TGTGCCAGCAGTTTACCGGACAGGGGCCAGTACGAGCAGTACTTC. The encoded protein is CASSLPDRGQYEQYF.

This clone has only one observation. This chain uses TRBV6-4 with TRBJ1-2; TRBD1 matches 11 bases. V lost 6 bases, J lost 1 base, and 4 bases stayed unmatched. CDR3 length equals 15 residues. Germline CDR1 is MRHNA and CDR2 is SNTAGT. The CDR3 sequence is CASRPGQGVNYGYTF. CDR3 bases: TGTGCCAGCAGACCGGGACAGGGGGTTAACTATGGCTACACCTTC.

This chain connects TRBV2 to TRBJ1-2; 10 bases agree with TRBD1. The CDR3 spans 16 residues. CDR1 SNHLY and CDR2 FYNNEI come from the germline V gene. Trimming removed 7 bases from V and 2 bases from J; junction bases left unmatched: 10. In DNA, the CDR3 is TGTGCCAGCATCGCAGCCCCGGACAGGGGGAACTATGGCTACACCTTC. Translation gives CASIAAPDRGNYGYTF.

V gene TRBV6-1 combines with J gene TRBJ1-1; D is perhaps TRBD1 (5 bases). Trimming took off 5 bases at V and 6 bases at J, with 13 bases between the two ends. The CDR3 length is 13 residues. Germline V gene lookup returns CDR1 MNHNS and CDR2 SASEGT. CDR3 sequence (DNA): TGTGCCAGCAGTATAAGTGAAGGGGCTGAAGCTTTCTTT. The encoded protein is CASSISEGAEAFF.

Remarks on this clone: A junction end diverges from the germline sequence, so it may reflect a read error. V and J are TRBV7-9 and TRBJ2-1; perhaps TRBD1 as D (6 bases). Germline assignment: CDR1 SEHNR and CDR2 FQNEAQ (reference sequence). The CDR3 is made up of 10 amino acids. DNA of the CDR3: TGTTCCAGCAGCCGGGACAAGTTGTTCTTC. Its translation is CSSSRDKLFF.

This clone appeared a few times. The V gene is TRBV28, the J gene TRBJ1-1, with D possibly TRBD1 on 6 matching bases. CDR1 MDHEN and CDR2 SYDVKM come from the germline V gene. Trimming took off 8 bases at V and 4 bases at J, with 14 bases between the two ends. The CDR3 is made up of 13 amino acids. CDR3: CASFRGWGTEAFF. The CDR3, as DNA: TGTGCCAGCTTCAGGGGATGGGGCACTGAAGCTTTCTTT.

V usage is TRBV9 and J usage is TRBJ2-2, with 8 nucleotides matching TRBD1. CDR1 and CDR2 from the germline V gene are SGDLS and YYNGEE. The CDR3 contains 17 residues. V shed 0 bases, J shed 4 bases, and the junction held 8 bases outside the gene matches. As DNA, the CDR3 is TGTGCCAGCAGCGTAGTTCCAGGACAGGGTTTCACCGGGGAGCTGTTTTTT. This translates into CASSVVPGQGFTGELFF. Full variable domain (rest looked up from reference TRBV9 and TRBJ2-2): DSGVTQTPKHLITATGQRVTLRCSPRSGDLSVYWYQQSLDQGLQFLIQYYNGEERAKGNILERFSAQQFPDLHSELNLSSLELGDSALYFCASSVVPGQGFTGELFFGEGSRLTVL.